This entry concerns a single T cell receptor (beta chain). The target antigen is unknown. Unmatched junction bases numbered 5, after V lost 6 bases and J lost 7 bases. The length of the CDR3 is 15 residues. Germline V gene data show CDR1 as MNHEY and CDR2 as SMNVEV (reference sequence). The table came from immunoSEQ multiplex PCR; TCRdb's copy has only in-frame clones and leaves some out. The repertoire holds some 140,000 clones, with around 88% as singletons. This record belongs to a study of cytomegalovirus exposure and HLA in healthy donors. Points from the study as a whole: The tendency of first-cohort TCR clusters to co-occur in the approximately 120 validation repertoires was identified by a subsequent analysis. Reports indicated that the classifier achieved high specificity and sensitivity in diagnosing cytomegalovirus status. It was confirmed in vitro that a few of the CMV-associated chains were specific for CMV antigens.

Material: PBMCs. V is TRBV27 and J is TRBJ2-1; 14 positions agree with TRBD2. The sequence derives from a man aged 18 to 35 in good health and CMV-seropositive. CDR3 region: CASSGGTSGRNEQFF. Here the CDR3 DNA reads TGTGCCAGCAGCGGGGGGACTAGCGGGAGAAATGAGCAGTTCTTC.